This T cell receptor (beta chain) appears in the sequencing data of a study of cytomegalovirus exposure and HLA in healthy donors. Study overall: The Caucasian-associated ancestry cluster contained 81% of the 398 genotyped donors.

The CDR3 covers 14 residues. Germline-derived CDR1 and CDR2 are KGHSH and LQKENI. After removal of 3 bases from V and 9 bases from J, the junction contained 10 bases not matched to a gene. Regarding the study as a whole: For TCR beta chains, V- and J-gene trimming was later linked to a missense DCLRE1C variant. Cytomegalovirus-associated status was assigned to some 180 TCR beta chains. The productive fraction for most TCR beta V segments was about 87% or about 30% in an earlier analysis.

As concerns this clone: Its antigen is not known.

PCR involved 60 Vbeta and 13 Jbeta primers. Only in-frame clones appear in the TCRdb table, and some are missing; sequencing was by immunoSEQ multiplex PCR. The table records 100,000 to 150,000 clones, around three quarters of them present only once. The source is a woman aged 55-69 years in good health and CMV-seropositive. The sequenced sample consisted of PBMCs. The rearrangement uses TRBV18 and TRBJ1-2, with 7 positions matching TRBD1. The DNA for the CDR3 is TGTGCCAGCTCACCCCGGGACAGCCCTGGGAGCTACACCTTC. This codes for CASSPRDSPGSYTF.